This passage covers 26 T cell receptor beta chains from one sample sequenced in a study of blood T cell repertoires in COVID-19. Measured with immunoSEQ multiplex PCR; TCRdb has only the in-frame clones, and not every one. The sample yields nearly 45,000 clones, about 85% seen once. Sequencing was done on a sample of peripheral blood. These TCRs come from an elderly woman with acute or convalescent COVID-19.

The rearrangement uses TRBV19 and TRBJ2-3; 7 positions match TRBD1. The V segment lost 3 bases and the J segment 0 bases; nucleotides outside the gene matches: 3. The CDR3 is 15 residues long. From germline, CDR1 is LNHDA and CDR2 SQIVND (reference sequence). The CDR3 coding sequence is TGTGCCAGTAGTATCCAGACAGGGAGCACAGATACGCAGTATTTT. It translates to CASSIQTGSTDTQYF.

V usage is TRBV6-6 and J usage is TRBJ2-3, with a weak D call TRBD2 (5 bases). Germline CDR1 reads MNHNY; CDR2 reads SVGAGI (reference sequence). The CDR3 consists of 17 residues. Between the trimmed V and J ends, which lost 5 bases and 0 bases, there was a span of 18 bases. The CDR3 region has the DNA TGTGCCAGCAGTCTCGGACTGGCTAAGACTAGCACAGATACGCAGTATTTT. Translation: CASSLGLAKTSTDTQYF.

This clone has more than one count but fewer than ten. The chain combines TRBV4-2 with TRBJ2-1; possible D gene TRBD2, 6 bases. This CDR3 comprises 15 residues. Trimming shortened V by 0 bases and J by 8 bases, and 14 bases separated the two germline ends. Germline V CDR1 and CDR2: LGHNA, YNFKEQ. The CDR3: CASSQDRTSSDEQFF. The CDR3 coding sequence is TGTGCCAGCAGCCAAGATCGAACTAGCAGCGATGAGCAGTTCTTC.

This chain connects TRBV11-2 to TRBJ2-7; TRBD2 might be the D (6 bases). The V and J ends lost 5 bases and 6 bases respectively, with 11 bases between them. The V gene's germline CDR1 is SGHAT and CDR2 FQNNGV. This CDR3 has 12 residues. DNA for the CDR3: TGTGCCAGCAGCCGGGAGTTTGGCGAGCAGTACTTC. Amino acids: CASSREFGEQYF.

The V call is TRBV4-1, the J call TRBJ1-6, with TRBD1 as a possible D gene (5 bases). This CDR3 is built from 15 residues. Germline lookup yields CDR1 MGHRA and CDR2 YSYEKL. V was shortened by 0 bases and J by 6 bases, with 9 bases between the two germline ends. CDR3 sequence: CASSQDVRANSPLHF. The CDR3 DNA sequence: TGCGCCAGCAGCCAAGACGTCAGGGCTAATTCACCCCTCCACTTT.

The gene calls are TRBV5-4 and TRBJ2-1; 9 bases are a match to TRBD2. V lost 2 bases, J lost 5 bases, and 8 bases stayed unmatched. The CDR3 runs to 16 residues. Germline V lookup: CDR1 SGHNT, CDR2 YYREEE (reference sequence). This chain's CDR3 is CASSFWGLAQNNEQFF. The CDR3 DNA sequence: TGTGCCAGCAGCTTTTGGGGACTAGCACAGAACAATGAGCAGTTCTTC. The full variable domain, its missing parts supplied by reference TRBV5-4 and TRBJ2-1, is ETGVTQSPTHLIKTRGQQVTLRCSSQSGHNTVSWYQQALGQGPQFIFQYYREEENGRGNFPPRFSGLQFPNYSSELNVNALELDDSALYLCASSFWGLAQNNEQFFGPGTRLTVL.

The rearrangement joins TRBV29-1 to TRBJ1-2; D may be TRBD1 (5 bases). Trimming pared 4 bases from V and 3 bases from J, leaving 9 bases between. The CDR3 has 12 amino acids. The germline CDR1 and CDR2 sequences are SQVTM and ANQGSEA. CDR3 DNA sequence: TGCAGCGTTGTGGGGGGAGACTATGGCTACACCTTC. Translated: CSVVGGDYGYTF. Filled out from reference TRBV29-1 and TRBJ1-2, the complete variable domain reads SAVISQKPSRDICQRGTSLTIQCQVDSQVTMMFWYRQQPGQSLTLIATANQGSEATYESGFVIDKFPISRPNLTFSTLTVSNMSPEDSSIYLCSVVGGDYGYTFGSGTRLTVV.

V usage is TRBV11-2 and J usage is TRBJ1-1; D is unresolved. The V and J ends lost 1 base and 1 base respectively, with 13 bases between them. This CDR3 has 16 residues. The germline CDR1 and CDR2 sequences are SGHAT and FQNNGV. The CDR3 here is CASSLVAGPGNTEAFF. CDR3 nucleotide sequence: TGTGCCAGCAGCTTAGTGGCAGGCCCTGGGAACACTGAAGCTTTCTTT.

For the CDR3, the DNA is TGCAGCGCCACGGCGGGGCTGAGCTCCTACGAGCAGTACTTC. Translation: CSATAGLSSYEQYF. V usage is TRBV29-1 and J usage is TRBJ2-7; perhaps TRBD2 as D (6 bases). This CDR3 spans 14 amino acids. Germline-derived CDR1 and CDR2 are SQVTM and ANQGSEA. V gave up 7 bases and J gave up 0 bases, with 16 bases separating them.

CDR3 region: CSASRLAGYNEQFF. Here the CDR3 DNA reads TGCAGTGCTAGTAGACTAGCGGGATATAATGAGCAGTTCTTC. The V call is TRBV20-1, the J call TRBJ2-1, with TRBD2 identical over 11 bases. The J segment lost 7 bases and the V segment lost 3 bases, leaving 5 bases of the junction unmatched. Germline loops: CDR1 DFQATT, CDR2 SNEGSKA (reference sequence). This CDR3 spans 14 amino acids.

The chain combines TRBV5-4 with TRBJ2-1, with D possibly matching TRBD2 (5 bases). The CDR3 is 16 amino acids. Trimming left V 0 bases short and J 3 bases short, with 13 bases between. The germline CDR1 and CDR2 sequences are SGHNT and YYREEE (reference sequence). The CDR3 sequence: CASSLGTLSLYNEQFF. In nucleotides, the CDR3 is TGTGCCAGCAGCTTGGGGACTCTCTCACTCTACAATGAGCAGTTCTTC.

The chain's CDR3 is CASSPRLVYTDTQYF. For the CDR3, the DNA is TGTGCCAGCAGCCCCAGACTAGTTTACACAGATACGCAGTATTTT. This sequence joins TRBV5-8 and TRBJ2-3, with D possibly being TRBD2 (6 bases). There are 15 residues in the CDR3. V lost 4 bases and J lost 2, with 14 bases in between. The germline gives CDR1 SGHTS, CDR2 YDEGEE.

The chain links TRBV27 to TRBJ2-1; 8 bases agree with TRBD2. This CDR3 comprises 12 residues. CDR1 MNHEY and CDR2 SMNVEV come from the germline V gene (reference sequence). V gave up 6 bases and J gave up 11 bases; unmatched junction bases: 6. CDR3 in DNA: TGTGCCAGCAGGACCCTAGCGGGTAAGCAGTTCTTC. Its translation: CASRTLAGKQFF.

The rearrangement links TRBV6-6 to TRBJ2-7; TRBD1 agrees at 7 bases. Germline-derived CDR1 and CDR2 are MNHNY and SVGAGI (reference sequence). With 4 bases clipped from V and 4 bases from J, the junction kept 10 bases outside the gene matches. The CDR3 contains 15 residues. The CDR3 region has the DNA TGTGCCAGCAGTTCCGCCGAGACAGGGCGTTACGAGCAGTACTTC. It codes for CASSSAETGRYEQYF.

This chain uses TRBV5-6 with TRBJ2-5, with D perhaps TRBD2 (6 bases). This CDR3 has 15 amino acids. CDR1 SGHDT and CDR2 YYEEEE come from the germline V gene. Trimming cost V 0 bases and J 1 base, with 10 bases left between them. Written as DNA, the CDR3 is TGTGCCAGCAGCTTGGCGGGCGGGGCCCAAGAGACCCAGTACTTC. Its translation: CASSLAGGAQETQYF.

V usage is TRBV5-4 and J usage is TRBJ2-3; perhaps TRBD2 as D (5 bases). V lost 3 bases to trimming and J lost 0 bases, with 14 bases between them. The CDR3 consists of 16 residues. Germline loops: CDR1 SGHNT, CDR2 YYREEE (reference sequence). DNA of the CDR3: TGTGCCAGCAGCTCACTGCTAGCTGCTAGCACAGATACGCAGTATTTT. As protein: CASSSLLAASTDTQYF.

This clone was counted only a few times. The rearrangement uses TRBV10-1 and TRBJ1-1; 8 bases line up with TRBD1. Germline values: CDR1 WNHNN, CDR2 SYGVQD (reference sequence). J lost 1 base, V lost 4 bases, and 2 bases had no gene match. This CDR3 region has 14 residues. In DNA form, the CDR3 reads TGCGCCAGCAGTGCTGGGACAGGGAACACTGAAGCTTTCTTT. Residues: CASSAGTGNTEAFF.

The chain joins TRBV19 to TRBJ2-5; no reliable D call. The CDR3 is made up of 12 amino acids. Germline-derived CDR1 and CDR2 are LNHDA and SQIVND (reference sequence). The V and J ends lost 5 bases and 7 bases respectively, with 11 bases between them. CDR3 sequence: CASSSPRGTQYF. The CDR3 DNA reads as TGTGCCAGTAGTTCCCCGAGAGGGACCCAGTACTTC.

V is TRBV7-2 and J is TRBJ2-1, with 8 bases lining up with TRBD1. The V gene's germline CDR1 is SGHTA and CDR2 FQGNSA. Trimming removed 1 base from V and 1 base from J; junction bases left unmatched: 6. The CDR3 covers 17 residues. The chain's CDR3 is CASSLGTGPLSYNEQFF. The CDR3, as DNA: TGTGCCAGCAGCTTAGGGACAGGGCCCCTTTCCTACAATGAGCAGTTCTTC.

This clone came up a few times. The chain recombines TRBV4-2 with TRBJ1-4; D might be TRBD1 (5 bases). Between the trimmed V and J ends, which lost 4 bases and 8 bases, there was a span of 17 bases. CDR1 is LGHNA, CDR2 YNFKEQ, per germline. The CDR3 is made up of 15 amino acids. CDR3 protein: CASSRGGGEGEKLFF. The CDR3, as DNA: TGTGCCAGCAGCCGTGGGGGGGGAGAAGGCGAAAAACTGTTTTTT.

The chain uses TRBV21-1 and TRBJ2-1; the table names TRBD2, a call not compared with the DNA. TRBV21-1 is a recognized pseudogene. There are 19 residues in the CDR3. The CDR3 here is CARDTSSGEQREDDNEQFF. CDR3 DNA: TGTGCCAGAGATACCTCAAGCGGGGAGCAGCGGGAGGACGACAATGAGCAGTTCTTC.

The chain has TRBV21-1 and TRBJ1-1; the listed D gene, TRBD1, was not tested against the DNA. TRBV21-1 is assigned pseudogene status. CDR3 size: 13 residues. CDR3 region: CASSNQAPATAFF. The CDR3 bases are TGTGCCAGCAGCAATCAGGCCCCGGCTACGGCTTTCTTT.

V and J are TRBV5-4 and TRBJ2-3, with D possibly TRBD1 on 5 matching bases. The CDR3 covers 14 residues. With 3 bases removed from V and 0 bases from J, the gap between germline ends came to 8 bases. Germline V lookup: CDR1 SGHNT, CDR2 YYREEE (reference sequence). The CDR3 DNA follows: TGTGCCAGCAGCTCACAGGATAGCACAGATACGCAGTATTTT. It is translated as CASSSQDSTDTQYF.

This rearrangement joins TRBV30 to TRBJ1-5, with 9 bases fitting TRBD1. The CDR3 spans 14 residues. Germline V gene lookup returns CDR1 GTSNPN and CDR2 SVGIG (reference sequence). The junction had 3 bases not matched to a gene; V was cut back by 2 bases and J by 4 bases. The DNA of the CDR3 is TGTGCCTGGAGTACCGGGACAGGGAATCAGCCCCAGCATTTT. Translation: CAWSTGTGNQPQHF.

The genes are TRBV14 and TRBJ1-3; no reliable D call. This CDR3 is 13 amino acids long. The V end lost 6 bases, the J end lost 4 bases, and 10 bases lay between the germline ends. Germline V lookup: CDR1 SGHDN, CDR2 FVKESK. The CDR3, as DNA: TGTGCCAGCAGTGCCTCAGGAGGAAACACCATATATTTT. Translated, it gives CASSASGGNTIYF. The whole variable domain, filled in from reference TRBV14 and TRBJ1-3, reads EAGVTQFPSHSVIEKGQTVTLRCDPISGHDNLYWYRRVMGKEIKFLLHFVKESKQDESGMPNNRFLAERTGGTYSTLKVQPAELEDSGVYFCASSASGGNTIYFGEGSWLTVV.

This chain uses TRBV18 with TRBJ2-1; TRBD1 matches at 11 bases. Germline V gene lookup returns CDR1 KGHSH and CDR2 LQKENI. The V segment lost 3 bases and the J segment 4 bases; nucleotides outside the gene matches: 5. CDR3 size: 16 residues. CDR3 protein: CASSPPGQGVYNEQFF. DNA for the CDR3: TGTGCCAGCTCACCGCCGGGACAGGGGGTGTACAATGAGCAGTTCTTC. The variable domain in full, completed from reference TRBV18 and TRBJ2-1, reads NAGVMQNPRHLVRRRGQEARLRCSPMKGHSHVYWYRQLPEEGLKFMVYLQKENIIDESGMPKERFSAEFPKEGPSILRIQQVVRGDSAAYFCASSPPGQGVYNEQFFGPGTRLTVL.